This TCR beta chain stems from a study of blood T cell repertoires in COVID-19. The CDR3 contains 14 residues. Germline V lookup: CDR1 MNHEY, CDR2 SVGAGI. The J segment lost 4 bases and the V segment lost 6 bases, leaving 4 bases of the junction unmatched. The repertoire was sequenced with immunoSEQ multiplex PCR; TCRdb's copy has only in-frame clones and lacks some. The profile shows a few hundred thousand clones, around 90% of them singletons. This receptor was identified in a woman aged 50 to 60 with COVID-19, enrolled during active disease. Sequenced sample: peripheral blood. J is TRBJ2-1 and V is TRBV6-5, with 9 bases identical to TRBD1. The CDR3 protein is CASRLDRGYNEQFF. Here the CDR3 DNA reads TGTGCCAGCAGATTGGACAGGGGATACAATGAGCAGTTCTTC.